This entry describes one T cell receptor beta chain. Method: immunoSEQ multiplex PCR; TCRdb's copy keeps in-frame clones and lacks some. This sample carries tens of thousands of clones, 80% to 90% of them seen once, and the ten largest clones take less than 2%. This sample was included in a study of OX40 agonist ivuxolimab in advanced cancers. Overall study context: A diagnosis of hepatocellular carcinoma, melanoma, renal cell or head and neck cancer was present in dose-escalation patients.

Between the trimmed V and J ends, which lost 8 bases and 6 bases, there was a span of 14 bases. CDR1 and CDR2 from the germline V gene are MNHNY and SVGAGI (reference sequence). This CDR3 is built from 13 residues. This material consisted of CD4+ or CD8+ T cells sorted from blood, taken in a trial of the OX40 agonist ivuxolimab. The TCR originated in an adult with an advanced solid tumor such as melanoma, head and neck, liver or kidney cancer. The rearrangement joins TRBV6-6 to TRBJ1-5; no clear D gene. The CDR3 region is CASYRGSGQPQHF. The CDR3 coding sequence is TGTGCCAGCTATCGGGGTTCGGGTCAGCCCCAGCATTTT.